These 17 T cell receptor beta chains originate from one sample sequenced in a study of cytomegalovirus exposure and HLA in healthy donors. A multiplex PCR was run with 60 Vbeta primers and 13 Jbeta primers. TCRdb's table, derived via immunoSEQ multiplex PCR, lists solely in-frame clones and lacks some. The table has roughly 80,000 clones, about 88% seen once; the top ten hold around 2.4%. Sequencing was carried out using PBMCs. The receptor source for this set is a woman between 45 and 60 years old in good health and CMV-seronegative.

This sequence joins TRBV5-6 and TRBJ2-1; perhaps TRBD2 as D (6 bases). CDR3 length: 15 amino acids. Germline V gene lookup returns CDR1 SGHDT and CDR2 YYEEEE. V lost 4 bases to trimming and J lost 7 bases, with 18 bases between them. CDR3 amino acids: CASSAPGRGFNEQFF. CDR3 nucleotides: TGTGCCAGCAGCGCTCCGGGACGGGGGTTTAATGAGCAGTTCTTC.

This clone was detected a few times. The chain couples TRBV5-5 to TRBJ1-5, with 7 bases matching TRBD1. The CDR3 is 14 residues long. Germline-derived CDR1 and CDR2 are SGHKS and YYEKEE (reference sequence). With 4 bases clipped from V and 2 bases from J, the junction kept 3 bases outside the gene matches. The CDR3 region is CASSLTGGNQPQHF. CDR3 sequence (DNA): TGTGCCAGCAGCCTTACAGGGGGCAATCAGCCCCAGCATTTT.

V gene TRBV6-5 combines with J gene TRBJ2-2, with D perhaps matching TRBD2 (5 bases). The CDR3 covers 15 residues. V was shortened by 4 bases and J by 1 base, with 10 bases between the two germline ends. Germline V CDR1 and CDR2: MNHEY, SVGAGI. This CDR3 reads CASSFLEGNTGELFF. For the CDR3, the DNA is TGTGCCAGCAGTTTTTTAGAGGGGAACACCGGGGAGCTGTTTTTT.

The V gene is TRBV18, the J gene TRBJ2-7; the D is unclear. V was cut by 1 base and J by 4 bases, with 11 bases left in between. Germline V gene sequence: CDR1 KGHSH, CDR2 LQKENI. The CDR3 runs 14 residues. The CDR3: CASSPLYRIYEQYF. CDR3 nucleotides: TGTGCCAGCTCACCACTATACAGAATTTACGAGCAGTACTTC.

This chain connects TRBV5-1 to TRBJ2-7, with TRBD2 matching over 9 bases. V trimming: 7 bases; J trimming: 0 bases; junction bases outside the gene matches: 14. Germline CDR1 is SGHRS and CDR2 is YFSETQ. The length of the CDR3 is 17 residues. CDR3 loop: CASSPHPSSGSSYEQYF. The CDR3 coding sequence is TGCGCCAGCTCGCCCCACCCCAGTAGCGGGAGCTCCTACGAGCAGTACTTC.

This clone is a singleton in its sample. The CDR3 loop reads CASRRDGGGLSYEQYF. CDR3 DNA: TGTGCCAGCCGCAGGGACGGCGGGGGGCTCTCCTACGAGCAGTACTTC. The V gene is TRBV5-6, the J gene TRBJ2-7; 8 bases agree with TRBD2. V was clipped by 7 bases and J by 0 bases; unmatched bases: 12. The V gene's germline CDR1 is SGHDT and CDR2 YYEEEE. The CDR3 covers 16 residues. Full variable domain (rest looked up from reference TRBV5-6 and TRBJ2-7): DAGVTQSPTHLIKTRGQQVTLRCSPKSGHDTVSWYQQALGQGPQFIFQYYEEEERQRGNFPDRFSGHQFPNYSSELNVNALLLGDSALYLCASRRDGGGLSYEQYFGPGTRLTVT.

The CDR3 bases are TGTGCCAGCAGCTTCCGGACAGGGCCGTACAATGAGCAGTTCTTC. This encodes CASSFRTGPYNEQFF. The rearrangement links TRBV5-6 to TRBJ2-1, with 8 bases matching TRBD1. Germline V gene sequence: CDR1 SGHDT, CDR2 YYEEEE. The CDR3 sequence is 15 residues long. Unmatched junction bases numbered 5, after V lost 2 bases and J lost 4 bases. Full variable domain (rest looked up from reference TRBV5-6 and TRBJ2-1): DAGVTQSPTHLIKTRGQQVTLRCSPKSGHDTVSWYQQALGQGPQFIFQYYEEEERQRGNFPDRFSGHQFPNYSSELNVNALLLGDSALYLCASSFRTGPYNEQFFGPGTRLTVL.

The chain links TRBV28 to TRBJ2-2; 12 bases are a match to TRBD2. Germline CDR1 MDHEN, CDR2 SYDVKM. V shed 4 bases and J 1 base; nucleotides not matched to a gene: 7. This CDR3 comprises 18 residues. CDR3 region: CASSWMTSGGMNTGELFF. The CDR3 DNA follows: TGTGCCAGCAGTTGGATGACTAGCGGGGGTATGAACACCGGGGAGCTGTTTTTT. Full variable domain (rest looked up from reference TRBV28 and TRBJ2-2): DVKVTQSSRYLVKRTGEKVFLECVQDMDHENMFWYRQDPGLGLRLIYFSYDVKMKEKGDIPEGYSVSREKKERFSLILESASTNQTSMYLCASSWMTSGGMNTGELFFGEGSRLTVL.

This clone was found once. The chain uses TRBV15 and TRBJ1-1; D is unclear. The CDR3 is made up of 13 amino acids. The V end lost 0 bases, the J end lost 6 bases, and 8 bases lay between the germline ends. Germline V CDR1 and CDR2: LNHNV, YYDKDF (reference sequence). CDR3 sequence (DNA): TGTGCCACCAGCAGAGATTTGACACCTGAAGCTTTCTTT. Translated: CATSRDLTPEAFF.

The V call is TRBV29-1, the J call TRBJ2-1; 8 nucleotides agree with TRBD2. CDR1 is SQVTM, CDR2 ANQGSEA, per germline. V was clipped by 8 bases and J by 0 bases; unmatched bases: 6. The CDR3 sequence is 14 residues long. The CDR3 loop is CSIESGSSYNEQFF. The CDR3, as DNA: TGCAGCATCGAAAGCGGGAGCTCCTACAATGAGCAGTTCTTC.

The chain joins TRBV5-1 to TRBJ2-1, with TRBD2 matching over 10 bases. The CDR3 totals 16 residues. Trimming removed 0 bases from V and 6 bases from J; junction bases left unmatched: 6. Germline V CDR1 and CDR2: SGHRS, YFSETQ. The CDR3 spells CASSLERAGGSNEQFF. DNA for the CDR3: TGCGCCAGCAGCTTGGAACGAGCGGGGGGGTCCAATGAGCAGTTCTTC. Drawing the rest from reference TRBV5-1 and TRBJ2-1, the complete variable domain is KAGVTQTPRYLIKTRGQQVTLSCSPISGHRSVSWYQQTPGQGLQFLFEYFSETQRNKGNFPGRFSGRQFSNSRSEMNVSTLELGDSALYLCASSLERAGGSNEQFFGPGTRLTVL.

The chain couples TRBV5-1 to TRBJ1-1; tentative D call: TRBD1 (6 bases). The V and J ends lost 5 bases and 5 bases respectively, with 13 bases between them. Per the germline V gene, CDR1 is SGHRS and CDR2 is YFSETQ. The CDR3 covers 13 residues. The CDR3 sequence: CASSPGVGTEAFF. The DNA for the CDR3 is TGCGCCAGCAGTCCAGGGGTAGGAACTGAAGCTTTCTTT.

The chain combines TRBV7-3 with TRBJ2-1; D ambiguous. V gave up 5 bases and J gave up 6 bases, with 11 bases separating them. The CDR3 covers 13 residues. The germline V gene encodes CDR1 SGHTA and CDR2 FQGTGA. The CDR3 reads CASSAARTNEQFF. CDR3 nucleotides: TGTGCCAGCAGCGCGGCTCGAACCAATGAGCAGTTCTTC.

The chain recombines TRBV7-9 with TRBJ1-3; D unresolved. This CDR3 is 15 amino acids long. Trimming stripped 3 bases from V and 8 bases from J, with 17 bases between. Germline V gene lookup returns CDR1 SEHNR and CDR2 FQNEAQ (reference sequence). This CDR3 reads CASSFSSGEEDTIYF. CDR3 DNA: TGTGCCAGCAGCTTTTCGTCCGGGGAGGAAGACACCATATATTTT.

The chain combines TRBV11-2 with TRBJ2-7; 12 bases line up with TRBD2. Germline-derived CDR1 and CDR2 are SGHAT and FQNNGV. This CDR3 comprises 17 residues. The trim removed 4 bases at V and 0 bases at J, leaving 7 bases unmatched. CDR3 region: CASSSHSTSGSSYEQYF. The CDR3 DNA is TGTGCCAGCAGCTCTCACTCGACTAGCGGGAGCTCCTACGAGCAGTACTTC.

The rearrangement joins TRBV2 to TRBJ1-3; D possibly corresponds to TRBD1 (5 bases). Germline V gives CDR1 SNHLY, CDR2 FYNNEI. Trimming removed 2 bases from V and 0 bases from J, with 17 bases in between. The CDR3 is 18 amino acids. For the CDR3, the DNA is TGTGCCAGCAGTGAATCAGAGGATGACAGAGTCTCTGGAAACACCATATATTTT. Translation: CASSESEDDRVSGNTIYF.

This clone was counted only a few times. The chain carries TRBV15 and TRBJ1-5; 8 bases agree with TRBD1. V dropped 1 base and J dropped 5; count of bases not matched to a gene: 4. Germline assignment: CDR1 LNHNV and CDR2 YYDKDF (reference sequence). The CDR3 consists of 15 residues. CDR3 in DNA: TGTGCCACCAGCAGAGTCAACAGGGGGGATCAGCCCCAGCATTTT. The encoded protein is CATSRVNRGDQPQHF.